This T cell receptor beta chain was retrieved from a study of Ad26.COV2.S vaccination and SARS-CoV-2 variants. Sequencing used immunoSEQ multiplex PCR; TCRdb keeps in-frame clones, though not all of them. Of around 370,000 clones detected, roughly nine tenths appear once; the ten largest clones hold 3.5% to 4.5%. Sequencing was performed on peripheral blood, taken after recovery from COVID-19. The source is a human donor who had recovered from COVID-19.

This CDR3 is CASSYLVTDTQYF. CDR3 sequence (DNA): TGTGCCAGCAGTTATCTTGTAACAGATACGCAGTATTTT. V usage is TRBV6-5 and J usage is TRBJ2-3; the D is unclear. Germline V lookup: CDR1 MNHEY, CDR2 SVGAGI. V shed 3 bases and J shed 3 bases, with 7 bases lying between them. This CDR3 is built from 13 residues.